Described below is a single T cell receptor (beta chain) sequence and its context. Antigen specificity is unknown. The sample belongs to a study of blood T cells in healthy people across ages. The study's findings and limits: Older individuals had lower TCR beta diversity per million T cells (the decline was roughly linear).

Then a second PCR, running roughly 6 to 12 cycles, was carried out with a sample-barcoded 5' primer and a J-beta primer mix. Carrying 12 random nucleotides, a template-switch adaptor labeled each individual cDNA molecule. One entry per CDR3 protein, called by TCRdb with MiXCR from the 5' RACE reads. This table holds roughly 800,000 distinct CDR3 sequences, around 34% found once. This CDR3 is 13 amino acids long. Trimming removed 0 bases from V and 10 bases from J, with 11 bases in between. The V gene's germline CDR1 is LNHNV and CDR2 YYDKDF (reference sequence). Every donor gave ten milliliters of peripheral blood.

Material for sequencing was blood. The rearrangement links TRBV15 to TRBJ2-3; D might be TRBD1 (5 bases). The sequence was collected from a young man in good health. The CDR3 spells CATSRDSGSAQYF. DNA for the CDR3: TGTGCCACCAGCAGAGATTCAGGGTCAGCGCAGTATTTT.